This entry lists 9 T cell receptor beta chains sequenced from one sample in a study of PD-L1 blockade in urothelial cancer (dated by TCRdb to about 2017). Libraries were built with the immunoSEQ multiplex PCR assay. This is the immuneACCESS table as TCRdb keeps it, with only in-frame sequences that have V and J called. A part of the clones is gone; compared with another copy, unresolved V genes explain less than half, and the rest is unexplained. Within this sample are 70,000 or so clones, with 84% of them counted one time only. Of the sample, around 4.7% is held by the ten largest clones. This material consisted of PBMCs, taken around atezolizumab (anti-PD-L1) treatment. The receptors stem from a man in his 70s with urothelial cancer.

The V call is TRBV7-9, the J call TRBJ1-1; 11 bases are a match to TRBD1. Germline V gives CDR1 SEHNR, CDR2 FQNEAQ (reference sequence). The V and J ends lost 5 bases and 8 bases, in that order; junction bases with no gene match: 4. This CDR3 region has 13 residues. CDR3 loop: CASSEGQGAEAFF. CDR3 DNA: TGTGCCAGCAGCGAAGGACAGGGGGCCGAAGCTTTCTTT.

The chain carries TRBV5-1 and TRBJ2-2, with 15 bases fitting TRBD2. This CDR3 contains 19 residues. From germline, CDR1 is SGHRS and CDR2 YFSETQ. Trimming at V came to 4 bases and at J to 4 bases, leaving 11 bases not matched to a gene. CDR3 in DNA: TGCGCCAGCAGCCCCTGGACTAGCGGGAGGGCCAGGGGCACCGGGGAGCTGTTTTTT. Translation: CASSPWTSGRARGTGELFF.

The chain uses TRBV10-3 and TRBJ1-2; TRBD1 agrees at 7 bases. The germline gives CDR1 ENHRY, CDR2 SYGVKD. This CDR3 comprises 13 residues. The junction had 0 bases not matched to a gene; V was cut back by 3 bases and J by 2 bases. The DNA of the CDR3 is TGTGCCATCAGTGAACAGGGGAACTATGGCTACACCTTC. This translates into CAISEQGNYGYTF.

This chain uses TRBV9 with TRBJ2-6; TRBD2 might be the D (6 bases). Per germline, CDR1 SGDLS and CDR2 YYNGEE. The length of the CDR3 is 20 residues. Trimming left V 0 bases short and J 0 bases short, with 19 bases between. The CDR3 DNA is TGTGCCAGCAGCGTAGATGGGGGAGGCAGGACGAGCTCTGGGGCCAACGTCCTGACTTTC. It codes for CASSVDGGGRTSSGANVLTF.

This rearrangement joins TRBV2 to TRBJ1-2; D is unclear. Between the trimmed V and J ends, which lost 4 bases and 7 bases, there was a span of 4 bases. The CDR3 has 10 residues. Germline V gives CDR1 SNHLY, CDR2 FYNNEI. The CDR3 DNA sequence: TGTGCCAGCAGTGTATCTGGCTACACCTTC. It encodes CASSVSGYTF.

The chain's CDR3 is CASSLQTLTSEPNIQYF. The CDR3 nucleotides are TGTGCCAGTAGTCTCCAAACACTGACTAGCGAGCCAAACATTCAGTACTTC. V is TRBV19 and J is TRBJ2-4, with 8 bases matching TRBD2. Trimming removed 5 bases from V and 6 bases from J; junction bases left unmatched: 15. The germline gives CDR1 LNHDA, CDR2 SQIVND (reference sequence). The CDR3 is 17 amino acids.

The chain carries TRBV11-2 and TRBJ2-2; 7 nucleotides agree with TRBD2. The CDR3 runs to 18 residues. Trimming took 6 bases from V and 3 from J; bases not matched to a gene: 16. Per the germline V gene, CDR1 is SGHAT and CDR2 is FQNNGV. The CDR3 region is CASSRRGEGEGYTGELFF. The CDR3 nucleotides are TGTGCCAGCAGTCGCCGGGGGGAAGGGGAGGGATACACCGGGGAGCTGTTTTTT.

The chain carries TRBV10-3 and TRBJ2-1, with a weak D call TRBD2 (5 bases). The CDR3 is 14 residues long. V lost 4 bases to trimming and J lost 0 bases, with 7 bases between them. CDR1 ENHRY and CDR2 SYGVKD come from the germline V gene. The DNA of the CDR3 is TGTGCCATCAGTGTAGCGAGCTCCTACAATGAGCAGTTCTTC. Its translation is CAISVASSYNEQFF.

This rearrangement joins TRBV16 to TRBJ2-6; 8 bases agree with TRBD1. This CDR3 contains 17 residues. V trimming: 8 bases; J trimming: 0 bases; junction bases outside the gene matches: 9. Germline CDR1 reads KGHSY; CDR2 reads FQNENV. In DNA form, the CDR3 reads TGTGCCAGCGGGACAGGCTCCGCTAACTCTGGGGCCAACGTCCTGACTTTC. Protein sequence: CASGTGSANSGANVLTF.